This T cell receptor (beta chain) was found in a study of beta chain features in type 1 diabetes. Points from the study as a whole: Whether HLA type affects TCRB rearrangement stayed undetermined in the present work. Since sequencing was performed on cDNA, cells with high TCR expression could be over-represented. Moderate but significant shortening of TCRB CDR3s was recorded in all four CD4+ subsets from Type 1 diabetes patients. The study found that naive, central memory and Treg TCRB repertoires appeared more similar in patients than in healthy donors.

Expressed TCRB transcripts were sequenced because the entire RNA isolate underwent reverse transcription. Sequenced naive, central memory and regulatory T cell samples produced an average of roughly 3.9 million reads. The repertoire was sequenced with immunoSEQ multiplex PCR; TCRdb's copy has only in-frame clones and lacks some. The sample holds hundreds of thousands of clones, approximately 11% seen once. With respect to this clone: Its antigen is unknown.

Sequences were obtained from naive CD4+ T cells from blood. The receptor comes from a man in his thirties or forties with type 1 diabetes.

The CDR3 nucleotides are TGTGCCAGCAGCTCCGGACAGTCGGTGGGGACCCAGTACTTC. As protein: CASSSGQSVGTQYF. The gene calls are TRBV11-2 and TRBJ2-5; a possible D gene is TRBD1 (6 bases). The CDR3 sequence is 14 residues long. Germline CDR1 SGHAT, CDR2 FQNNGV. Trimming stripped 4 bases from V and 7 bases from J, with 16 bases between.